A single sample gave rise to the 24 T cell receptor beta chains below, sequenced in a study of T cell repertoires in cytomegalovirus infection (dated by TCRdb to 2018 to 2020). The sequencer was an Illumina HiSeq 1500. The public reads were reprocessed in TCRdb via fastp at Q25 and MiXCR, keeping in-frame beta chains. Identical CDR3 proteins give one entry, which carries the most common genes and DNA. The sample table holds some 940,000 distinct CDR3 sequences, of which roughly 30% were seen once. Of the sample, roughly an eighth is held by the ten largest clones. Which antigens these TCRs recognize remains unknown. Interpreted using the paper, the treatment or condition label stands for: in vitro stimulation with specific CMV peptide epitopes to enrich CMV-specific T cells. Source: cultured CD8+ T cells from PBMCs, taken from culture after CMV antigen stimulation. The source of these receptors is a human donor in good health (CMV status not recorded). Some clones in this sample may be carry-over from other donors' samples.

J is TRBJ1-4 and V is TRBV6-6, with 12 bases identical to TRBD1. CDR1 and CDR2 (germline): MNHNY, SVGAGI (reference sequence). With 2 bases clipped from V and 3 bases from J, the junction kept 4 bases outside the gene matches. This CDR3 contains 17 residues. The CDR3 DNA sequence: TGTGCCAGCAGTTACCGGGACAGGGGGCAGGCTAATGAAAAACTGTTTTTT. This codes for CASSYRDRGQANEKLFF.

This clonotype was found many times. V is TRBV14 and J is TRBJ2-2, with D possibly matching TRBD1 (6 bases). CDR1 and CDR2 from the germline V gene are SGHDN and FVKESK. CDR3 length: 17 residues. V was cut by 1 base and J by 2 bases, with 14 bases left in between. The CDR3 DNA follows: TGTGCCAGCAGCCAAGGCTCCGGGACAAGAAACACCGGGGAGCTGTTTTTT. Protein product: CASSQGSGTRNTGELFF.

In the case of this clonotype: Just one base apart from a much larger clone, this may be a read error. This chain uses TRBV6-6 with TRBJ1-1; possible D gene TRBD1, 5 bases. The germline CDR1 and CDR2 sequences are MNHNY and SVGAGI (reference sequence). The germline V and J ends were trimmed by 7 bases and 3 bases, with 18 bases remaining between them. The CDR3 has 15 amino acids. CDR3 sequence (DNA): TGTGCCAGCATACCATTGGGGACGGGGCACACTGAAGCTTTCTTT. Its translation: CASIPLGTGHTEAFF.

This clonotype has only a few counts. The chain carries TRBV15 and TRBJ1-1; 7 bases line up with TRBD1. Germline-derived CDR1 and CDR2 are LNHNV and YYDKDF (reference sequence). The trim removed 3 bases at V and 7 bases at J, leaving 5 bases unmatched. This CDR3 contains 13 residues. Here the CDR3 reads CATSSLGTVEAFF. CDR3 nucleotide sequence: TGTGCCACCAGCAGCCTCGGGACAGTTGAAGCTTTCTTT.

J is TRBJ1-6 and V is TRBV27; D gene uncertain. Deletions cut 5 bases from V and 4 bases from J, with 18 bases between. In germline, CDR1 is MNHEY, CDR2 SMNVEV (reference sequence). The CDR3 extends over 17 amino acids. CDR3 nucleotides: TGTGCCAGCAGTCCCCTAAGTAAGGAATTTTATAATTCACCCCTCCACTTT. Translation gives CASSPLSKEFYNSPLHF.

The chain has TRBV6-5 and TRBJ2-2; the D is unclear. Germline CDR1 is MNHEY and CDR2 is SVGAGI. This CDR3 region has 11 residues. V lost 6 bases and J 11 bases, leaving 10 bases between the germline ends. This CDR3 is CASSSDAELFF. CDR3 DNA sequence: TGTGCCAGCAGCTCGGACGCTGAGCTGTTTTTT.

The table lists this clonotype with many counts. The V gene is TRBV4-1, the J gene TRBJ2-7; 12 positions agree with TRBD1. This CDR3 spans 17 amino acids. Losses at the gene ends were 4 bases for V and 6 bases for J; bases not matched to a gene: 13. Germline V gene data show CDR1 as MGHRA and CDR2 as YSYEKL. The CDR3 nucleotides are TGCGCCAGCAGCCGGGAGCCGGGACAGGGGGCCTCGGGCGAGCAGTACTTC. Encoded protein: CASSREPGQGASGEQYF.

V and J are TRBV12-3 or TRBV12-4 and TRBJ2-7; possible D gene TRBD1, 6 bases. Between the trimmed V and J ends, which lost 5 bases and 6 bases, there was a span of 11 bases. The CDR3 spans 12 residues. The CDR3 loop is CASSLTGFEQYF. CDR3 sequence (DNA): TGTGCCAGCAGTCTAACAGGGTTCGAGCAGTACTTC.

This clonotype was counted between two and nine times. The chain couples TRBV27 to TRBJ2-1; TRBD2 might be the D (6 bases). This CDR3 contains 14 residues. Per germline, CDR1 MNHEY and CDR2 SMNVEV (reference sequence). Trimming pared 3 bases from V and 7 bases from J, leaving 13 bases between. For the CDR3, the DNA is TGTGCCAGCAGTTTTGGAGGGGTTTGGAATGAGCAGTTCTTC. Amino acid sequence: CASSFGGVWNEQFF.

In this sample, this clonotype turned up a few times. The chain is built from TRBV4-1 and TRBJ2-1, with 13 nucleotides matching TRBD2. Germline CDR1 is MGHRA and CDR2 is YSYEKL. The CDR3 is made up of 17 amino acids. V trimming: 0 bases; J trimming: 4 bases; junction bases outside the gene matches: 3. The CDR3 region is CASSQDGTSGVYNEQFF. The CDR3 bases are TGCGCCAGCAGCCAAGATGGGACTAGCGGGGTATACAATGAGCAGTTCTTC.

This clonotype was seen a handful of times. The V gene is TRBV15, the J gene TRBJ2-5; perhaps TRBD1 as D (6 bases). V was pared by 2 bases and J by 5 bases, with 18 bases between. CDR1 is LNHNV and CDR2 is YYDKDF in the germline V gene (reference sequence). CDR3 length: 16 amino acids. Here the CDR3 reads CATSRLVQGIGETQYF. The DNA for the CDR3 is TGTGCCACCAGCAGACTCGTACAGGGAATCGGGGAGACCCAGTACTTC.

This clonotype was recorded at least ten times. The CDR3 loop is CASSPATWELFF. In nucleotides, the CDR3 is TGTGCCAGCAGCCCAGCGACGTGGGAGCTGTTTTTT. V gene TRBV7-8 combines with J gene TRBJ2-2; unclear D gene. This CDR3 region has 12 residues. Germline V gene sequence: CDR1 SGHVS, CDR2 FQNEAQ. With 5 bases removed from V and 9 bases from J, the gap between germline ends came to 10 bases.

The CDR3 nucleotides are TGTGCCAGCAGCCAGCGGACTAGCGGCTACAATGAGCAGTTCTTC. It encodes CASSQRTSGYNEQFF. The V and J genes are TRBV14 and TRBJ2-1; 10 nucleotides align to TRBD2. The CDR3 has 15 amino acids. The germline V gene has CDR1 SGHDN and CDR2 FVKESK. V lost 3 bases and J lost 3; bases outside the gene matches: 2.

This sequence joins TRBV12-3 or TRBV12-4 and TRBJ2-7; 9 nucleotides align to TRBD2. The CDR3 spans 13 residues. V was pared by 5 bases and J by 6 bases, with 5 bases of the junction left unmatched. DNA for the CDR3: TGTGCCAGCAGTCTAGGACTAGCGCGCGAGCAGTACGTC. It specifies CASSLGLAREQYV.

As regards this clonotype: This may be a read error: a much more frequent sequence differs by one nucleotide. V is TRBV7-2 and J is TRBJ1-1, with 8 bases matching TRBD1. The CDR3 runs 15 residues. CDR1 SGHTA and CDR2 FQGNSA come from the germline V gene. The CDR3 region has the DNA TGTGCCAGCAGCTTACGGGACAGGATGAACACTGAAGTTTTCTTT. Translation: CASSLRDRMNTEVFF. The whole variable domain, remainder taken from reference TRBV7-2 and TRBJ1-1, is GAGVSQSPSNKVTEKGKDVELRCDPISGHTALYWYRQSLGQGLEFLIYFQGNSAPDKSGLPSDRFSAERTGGSVSTLTIQRTQQEDSAVYLCASSLRDRMNTEVFFGQGTRLTVV.

V usage is TRBV9 and J usage is TRBJ1-2; 7 nucleotides align to TRBD1. Trimming removed 5 bases from V and 1 base from J; junction bases left unmatched: 5. In germline, CDR1 is SGDLS, CDR2 YYNGEE. This CDR3 is built from 14 residues. CDR3 coding DNA: TGTGCCAGCAGACAGGGGCCACTTAACTATGGCTACACCTTC. Protein sequence: CASRQGPLNYGYTF.

This clonotype has more than one count but fewer than ten. At one boundary the junction diverges from the germline segment, which might be a read error. The chain has TRBV6-5 and TRBJ2-1; D is perhaps TRBD1 (5 bases). This CDR3 region has 15 residues. Looked up from germline, CDR1 is MNHEY and CDR2 is SVGAGI. The DNA for the CDR3 is TGTGCCAGCAGTTACCAGGGTCTCTCCTATAATGAGCAGTTCTTC. As protein: CASSYQGLSYNEQFF.

In DNA form, the CDR3 reads TGTGCCAGTAGTATTTCCATTGACAGGTCTCTAAATTCACCCCTCCACTTT. As protein: CASSISIDRSLNSPLHF. The gene calls are TRBV19 and TRBJ1-6, with D possibly TRBD1 on 6 matching bases. Trimming took 3 bases from V and 7 from J, leaving 19 bases between them. There are 17 residues in the CDR3. Germline lookup yields CDR1 LNHDA and CDR2 SQIVND (reference sequence). Combining the CDR3 with reference TRBV19 and TRBJ1-6 gives the whole variable domain DGGITQSPKYLFRKEGQNVTLSCEQNLNHDAMYWYRQDPGQGLRLIYYSQIVNDFQKGDIAEGYSVSREKKESFPLTVTSAQKNPTAFYLCASSISIDRSLNSPLHFGNGTRLTVT.

The chain has TRBV14 and TRBJ2-5; TRBD2 matches at 7 bases. The CDR3 sequence is 13 residues long. The J segment lost 5 bases and the V segment lost 4 bases, leaving 4 bases of the junction unmatched. Per the germline V gene, CDR1 is SGHDN and CDR2 is FVKESK. The CDR3 bases are TGTGCCAGCAGCCGCTGGGGGGGGGAGACCCAGTACTTC. It encodes CASSRWGGETQYF. Complete variable domain (other parts from reference TRBV14 and TRBJ2-5): EAGVTQFPSHSVIEKGQTVTLRCDPISGHDNLYWYRRVMGKEIKFLLHFVKESKQDESGMPNNRFLAERTGGTYSTLKVQPAELEDSGVYFCASSRWGGETQYFGPGTRLLVL.

This sequence joins TRBV10-2 and TRBJ2-7, with a tentative D call TRBD2 (6 bases). Trimming pared 11 bases from V and 3 bases from J, leaving 17 bases between. Germline V gene lookup returns CDR1 WSHSY and CDR2 SAAADI. This CDR3 is 13 amino acids long. CDR3 amino acids: CAGLGGGDYEQYF. DNA for the CDR3: TGCGCCGGCTTGGGAGGAGGGGACTACGAGCAGTACTTC.

The genes are TRBV27 and TRBJ2-1; 11 nucleotides line up with TRBD2. With V trimmed by 7 bases and J by 6 bases, 8 bases remained unmatched. Germline CDR1 reads MNHEY; CDR2 reads SMNVEV (reference sequence). CDR3 size: 15 residues. The CDR3 sequence: CASTPGSGGANEQFF. CDR3 DNA sequence: TGTGCCAGCACCCCTGGTAGCGGGGGGGCCAATGAGCAGTTCTTC.

The gene calls are TRBV7-6 and TRBJ2-7; TRBD1 is a possible D gene (6 bases). The CDR3 length is 17 residues. Germline assignment: CDR1 SGHVS and CDR2 FNYEAQ. The V gene lost 5 bases and the J gene lost 4 bases, with 24 bases spanning the gap. Here the CDR3 reads CASSPSDRTQMRYEQYV. DNA for the CDR3: TGTGCCAGCAGCCCAAGTGACAGGACACAAATGAGATACGAGCAGTACGTC.

This clonotype was picked up a small number of times. The V call is TRBV6-4, the J call TRBJ2-3; no definite D call. The CDR3 totals 13 residues. V dropped 4 bases and J dropped 6 bases, with 11 bases sitting between them. Germline CDR1 MRHNA, CDR2 SNTAGT. The CDR3 reads CASSGSAGDTQYF. Here the CDR3 DNA reads TGTGCCAGCAGTGGATCGGCCGGCGATACGCAGTATTTT.

This chain connects TRBV27 to TRBJ1-3, with TRBD1 as a possible D gene (6 bases). Germline V CDR1 and CDR2: MNHEY, SMNVEV (reference sequence). This CDR3 is built from 16 residues. V lost 10 bases and J lost 0, with 19 bases in between. CDR3 in amino acids: CATGVQGALSGNTIYF. Here the CDR3 DNA reads TGTGCCACCGGGGTACAGGGTGCTCTCTCTGGAAACACCATATATTTT.